The 4 T cell receptor beta chains presented below share a single source sample, sequenced in a study of technical replicates of blood from several donors. Only in-frame clones appear in the TCRdb table, and some are missing; sequencing was by immunoSEQ multiplex PCR. The sample holds around 92,000 clones, 95% seen once. The specimen was T cells isolated from PBMCs. Source of these receptors: a human donor in good health.

The chain employs TRBV7-9 and TRBJ1-5; possible D gene TRBD1, 5 bases. The V end lost 5 bases, the J end lost 0 bases, and 11 bases lay between the germline ends. Germline CDR1 reads SEHNR; CDR2 reads FQNEAQ (reference sequence). The CDR3 has 15 residues. The CDR3 nucleotides read TGTGCCAGCAGCACCGGGGGGTATAGCAATCAGCCCCAGCATTTT. Translating gives CASSTGGYSNQPQHF.

The chain carries TRBV15 and TRBJ2-1, with 13 bases that match TRBD2. The J segment lost 0 bases and the V segment lost 9 bases, leaving 8 bases of the junction unmatched. This CDR3 contains 17 residues. CDR1 is LNHNV, CDR2 YYDKDF, per germline (reference sequence). CDR3 residues: CATGGTSGTSSYNEQFF. The CDR3 nucleotides read TGTGCCACTGGCGGGACTAGCGGGACCAGCTCCTACAATGAGCAGTTCTTC.

The chain links TRBV5-8 to TRBJ1-1; TRBD1 is a possible D gene (5 bases). The germline V and J ends were trimmed by 3 bases and 0 bases, with 9 bases remaining between them. The CDR3 extends over 14 amino acids. Germline assignment: CDR1 SGHTS and CDR2 YDEGEE. CDR3 residues: CASSSYRMNTEAFF. The CDR3 region has the DNA TGTGCCAGCAGCTCGTACAGGATGAACACTGAAGCTTTCTTT.

This sequence joins TRBV28 and TRBJ2-1, with 12 bases identical to TRBD2. V lost 3 bases and J lost 1; bases outside the gene matches: 4. The CDR3 consists of 17 residues. Germline CDR1 reads MDHEN; CDR2 reads SYDVKM. CDR3: CASSFGLAGSSYNEQFF. The CDR3 nucleotides are TGTGCCAGCAGTTTCGGACTAGCGGGAAGTTCCTACAATGAGCAGTTCTTC.